The 30 T cell receptor beta chains listed next were all sequenced from one sample in a study of spatial heterogeneity in lung cancer. The sample's time point: sample taken at primary tumor resection. Whole RNA from tumor, nontumor lung or frozen PBMC was sequenced unsorted. TCRdb reanalysed the 5' RACE reads using MiXCR and keeps one entry per CDR3 protein. The sample shows tens of thousands of distinct CDR3 sequences, approximately 4.4% of them seen only once. The specimen comprised PBMCs, sampled at surgery. All receptors come from a male donor with early-stage non-small cell lung cancer.

This clonotype has at least ten counts. The chain has TRBV7-9 and TRBJ2-7; a possible D gene is TRBD1 (6 bases). Trimming removed 1 base from V and 7 bases from J, with 14 bases in between. CDR1 is SEHNR and CDR2 is FQNEAQ in the germline V gene (reference sequence). The CDR3 contains 14 residues. The CDR3 nucleotides read TGTGCCAGCAGCTTAGATGGACAGTTAGGGGAGCAGTACTTC. This translates into CASSLDGQLGEQYF.

In its sample, this clonotype was seen many times. This sequence joins TRBV10-3 and TRBJ2-7; 10 bases map to TRBD1. CDR3 length equals 15 residues. Losses at the gene ends were 5 bases for V and 5 bases for J; bases not matched to a gene: 9. Germline CDR1 is ENHRY and CDR2 is SYGVKD. The CDR3 bases are TGTGCCATCAGTTTTTCCGGGACAGGGGAAAACGAGCAGTACTTC. As protein: CAISFSGTGENEQYF.

This clonotype was recorded many times. The chain links TRBV4-2 to TRBJ2-1; perhaps TRBD2 as D (5 bases). Germline loops: CDR1 LGHNA, CDR2 YNFKEQ. The CDR3 covers 16 residues. V lost 0 bases to trimming and J lost 7 bases, with 16 bases between them. The DNA for the CDR3 is TGTGCCAGCAGCCAAGATTGGGGAGCTCCCTCAAATGAGCAGTTCTTC. Its translation: CASSQDWGAPSNEQFF.

This clonotype was counted between two and nine times. The gene calls are TRBV11-2 and TRBJ2-3; 7 nucleotides match TRBD2. Germline V gene data show CDR1 as SGHAT and CDR2 as FQNNGV. The CDR3 consists of 15 residues. Trimming at V came to 4 bases and at J to 0 bases, leaving 4 bases not matched to a gene. The CDR3 region has the DNA TGTGCCAGCAGCTCCCGTAGCGGGAGCACAGATACGCAGTATTTT. Translating it yields CASSSRSGSTDTQYF.

By proportion, this clonotype is medium-sized. The rearrangement uses TRBV29-1 and TRBJ2-7; D possibly matches TRBD1 or TRBD2 (6 bases each). The CDR3 extends over 11 amino acids. CDR1 and CDR2 (germline): SQVTM, ANQGSEA. V shed 6 bases and J shed 6 bases, with 12 bases lying between them. CDR3 DNA: TGCAGCGTGCGAGGGGGGATCGAGCAGTACTTC. Amino acid sequence: CSVRGGIEQYF.

This clonotype was counted only a few times. The rearrangement uses TRBV7-2 and TRBJ2-1, with a tentative D call TRBD1 (6 bases). The CDR3 has 12 residues. CDR1 and CDR2 from the germline V gene are SGHTA and FQGNSA. Trimming took 2 bases from V and 13 from J, leaving 12 bases between them. CDR3 sequence: CASSLNRDNQFF. The DNA for the CDR3 is TGTGCCAGCAGCTTAAACCGGGACAACCAGTTCTTC.

This clonotype was recorded many times. This sequence joins TRBV6-5 and TRBJ1-1, with D maybe TRBD1 (5 bases). The ends were cut back, 6 bases at V and 1 base at J, with 15 bases in the middle. Germline CDR1 reads MNHEY; CDR2 reads SVGAGI. CDR3 length: 15 amino acids. CDR3: CASREEGRRNTEAFF. In DNA form, the CDR3 reads TGTGCCAGCAGAGAAGAGGGGCGCCGGAACACTGAAGCTTTCTTT.

In its sample, this clonotype was seen many times. V gene TRBV9 combines with J gene TRBJ2-1; either TRBD1 or TRBD2 may fit D (6 bases each). CDR1 SGDLS and CDR2 YYNGEE come from the germline V gene. V was clipped by 0 bases and J by 11 bases, with 24 bases between them. This CDR3 spans 17 amino acids. The CDR3 region is CASSVVKGGTIPGKQFF. The CDR3 nucleotides are TGTGCCAGCAGCGTAGTGAAAGGCGGGACAATTCCCGGGAAGCAGTTCTTC.

V and J are TRBV19 and TRBJ2-3; D gene ambiguous. Germline V gene data show CDR1 as LNHDA and CDR2 as SQIVND (reference sequence). The CDR3 consists of 15 residues. V was cut by 0 bases and J by 4 bases, with 11 bases left in between. CDR3 in amino acids: CASSIDPRGSDTQYF. The CDR3 DNA reads TGTGCCAGTAGTATAGATCCCCGCGGTTCAGATACGCAGTATTTT.

By share, this clonotype counts as medium-sized. This chain links TRBV9 with TRBJ2-4; 8 bases match TRBD2. The CDR3 runs to 16 residues. V shed 4 bases, J shed 1 base, and the junction held 7 bases outside the gene matches. The germline V gene encodes CDR1 SGDLS and CDR2 YYNGEE. CDR3 in amino acids: CASSPPGGGAKNIQYF. The CDR3 region has the DNA TGTGCCAGCAGCCCCCCTGGCGGGGGGGCCAAAAACATTCAGTACTTC.

By share, this clonotype ranks as medium-sized. This rearrangement joins TRBV3-1 to TRBJ2-2; TRBD1 matches 8 bases. V gave up 3 bases and J gave up 6 bases; unmatched junction bases: 3. This CDR3 has 14 residues. From germline, CDR1 is LGHDT and CDR2 YNNKEL (reference sequence). CDR3 DNA: TGTGCCAGCAGCCACCGACAGGGGCCCGGGGAGCTGTTTTTT. This sequence encodes CASSHRQGPGELFF.

This clonotype has a handful of counts. The chain recombines TRBV7-2 with TRBJ2-5; D is unresolved. The CDR3 extends over 14 amino acids. CDR1 is SGHTA, CDR2 FQGNSA, per germline. V was trimmed by 5 bases and J by 3 bases, leaving 13 bases between them. The CDR3, as DNA: TGTGCCAGCAGCCGTCGTGGGGTTAAAGAGACCCAGTACTTC. Translating it yields CASSRRGVKETQYF.

This clonotype appeared many times. J is TRBJ2-1 and V is TRBV6-1; the D gene is possibly TRBD1 (6 bases). V lost 7 bases and J 3 bases, leaving 16 bases between the germline ends. In germline, CDR1 is MNHNS, CDR2 SASEGT. The CDR3 contains 15 residues. Here the CDR3 DNA reads TGTGCCAGCAATCGAAGACAGGCTAACTACAATGAGCAGTTCTTC. It encodes CASNRRQANYNEQFF.

By its share, this clonotype is medium-sized. J is TRBJ2-5 and V is TRBV12-3 or TRBV12-4; D gene unclear. The CDR3 is 14 amino acids. Trimming stripped 5 bases from V and 5 bases from J, with 15 bases between. The DNA of the CDR3 is TGTGCCAGCAGTCCCGGTGGGTCCCTGGAGACCCAGTACTTC. Protein sequence: CASSPGGSLETQYF.

By proportion, this clonotype is medium-sized. This sequence joins TRBV5-1 and TRBJ2-1, with D maybe TRBD1 (6 bases). The CDR3 runs to 12 residues. The V gene lost 0 bases and the J gene lost 9 bases, with 7 bases spanning the gap. The germline V gene has CDR1 SGHRS and CDR2 YFSETQ. The CDR3 sequence is CASSLDRVEQFF. Written as DNA, the CDR3 is TGCGCCAGCAGCTTGGACAGGGTTGAGCAGTTCTTC.

This clonotype was counted ten times or more. The chain couples TRBV24-1 to TRBJ2-1; TRBD2 agrees at 10 bases. Losses at the gene ends were 2 bases for V and 6 bases for J; bases not matched to a gene: 6. Germline V gives CDR1 KGHDR, CDR2 SFDVKD. CDR3 length equals 16 residues. CDR3 region: CATSDSSGRASNEQFF. The CDR3 DNA sequence: TGTGCCACCAGTGATTCCAGCGGGAGGGCCAGCAATGAGCAGTTCTTC.

This clonotype was observed at least ten times. DNA for the CDR3: TGTGCCAGCAGCTTAGGGGCGAGCTACACCTTC. Protein product: CASSLGASYTF. The chain has TRBV7-3 and TRBJ1-2, with a weak D call TRBD1 (5 bases). CDR1 and CDR2 (germline): SGHTA, FQGTGA. The CDR3 is 11 residues long. Trimming took off 2 bases at V and 9 bases at J, with 7 bases between the two ends.

This sequence joins TRBV20-1 and TRBJ2-2; 10 nucleotides line up with TRBD2. CDR3 length: 16 amino acids. Germline V gives CDR1 DFQATT, CDR2 SNEGSKA (reference sequence). V was clipped by 2 bases and J by 1 base; unmatched bases: 4. The CDR3, as DNA: TGCAGTGCTAGACGGCTAGCGGGGGTGAACACCGGGGAGCTGTTTTTT. Translation: CSARRLAGVNTGELFF.

This clonotype was counted ten times or more. The chain recombines TRBV11-2 with TRBJ1-2; D is perhaps TRBD1 (5 bases). With 2 bases removed from V and 0 bases from J, the gap between germline ends came to 10 bases. The CDR3 length is 15 residues. Germline CDR1 reads SGHAT; CDR2 reads FQNNGV. The CDR3 sequence: CASSLPETANYGYTF. The CDR3 DNA reads as TGTGCCAGCAGCTTACCCGAGACAGCTAACTATGGCTACACCTTC.

This clonotype has only a few counts. The rearrangement links TRBV12-5 to TRBJ2-3; no clear D. The length of the CDR3 is 15 residues. Germline V gene lookup returns CDR1 LGHNT and CDR2 FRNRAP. The V and J ends lost 8 bases and 3 bases respectively, with 18 bases between them. This chain's CDR3 is CASSKGMERTDTQYF. The CDR3 bases are TGTGCTAGTAGCAAGGGAATGGAAAGGACAGATACGCAGTATTTT.

This clonotype was recorded many times. The V and J genes are TRBV28 and TRBJ2-7, with 7 nucleotides matching TRBD1. The J segment lost 7 bases and the V segment lost 7 bases, leaving 10 bases of the junction unmatched. This CDR3 contains 13 residues. In germline, CDR1 is MDHEN, CDR2 SYDVKM. The chain's CDR3 is CASNTGTVGEQYF. The CDR3 nucleotides read TGTGCCAGCAACACCGGGACAGTGGGTGAGCAGTACTTC.

This chain joins TRBV6-5 and TRBJ2-5, with 10 bases that match TRBD1. CDR3 length equals 15 residues. V was clipped by 5 bases and J by 4 bases; unmatched bases: 7. Germline CDR1 is MNHEY and CDR2 is SVGAGI. CDR3: CASSPDRGRRETQYF. DNA of the CDR3: TGTGCCAGCAGTCCAGACAGGGGGCGAAGAGAGACCCAGTACTTC.

The sample holds many counts of this clonotype. The CDR3 sequence is CSVPHSWGAGDEQFF. The DNA for the CDR3 is TGCAGCGTCCCCCATTCATGGGGGGCCGGAGATGAGCAGTTCTTC. The rearrangement joins TRBV29-1 to TRBJ2-1; D may correspond to TRBD1 or TRBD2 (6 bases each). The CDR3 covers 15 residues. Germline CDR1 SQVTM, CDR2 ANQGSEA. V lost 6 bases and J lost 8, with 23 bases in between.

This clonotype was counted many times. The V gene is TRBV7-9, the J gene TRBJ2-2; D remains unclear. Germline V gives CDR1 SEHNR, CDR2 FQNEAQ (reference sequence). The CDR3 is 15 amino acids. Between the trimmed V and J ends, which lost 1 base and 0 bases, there was a span of 6 bases. In DNA form, the CDR3 reads TGTGCCAGCAGCTTAGTGTCCCCGAACACCGGGGAGCTGTTTTTT. Translation: CASSLVSPNTGELFF.

This chain joins TRBV20-1 and TRBJ2-3; tentatively, D is TRBD2 (7 bases). Per germline, CDR1 DFQATT and CDR2 SNEGSKA (reference sequence). CDR3 length equals 15 residues. Between the trimmed V and J ends, which lost 0 bases and 2 bases, there was a span of 12 bases. This CDR3 reads CSARDQRGHTDTQYF. The CDR3 coding sequence is TGCAGTGCTAGAGATCAGCGGGGACACACAGATACGCAGTATTTT.

This clonotype appeared many times. The V gene is TRBV5-1, the J gene TRBJ2-6; D gene uncertain. The CDR3 runs 15 residues. The V gene lost 4 bases and the J gene lost 1 base, with 9 bases spanning the gap. The germline V gene encodes CDR1 SGHRS and CDR2 YFSETQ. CDR3: CASSPNLSGANVLTF. DNA of the CDR3: TGCGCCAGCAGCCCCAACTTGTCTGGGGCCAACGTCCTGACTTTC.

This clonotype appeared many times. This chain connects TRBV30 to TRBJ1-5; D remains ambiguous. Looked up from germline, CDR1 is GTSNPN and CDR2 is SVGIG (reference sequence). The V end lost 3 bases, the J end lost 5 bases, and 17 bases lay between the germline ends. CDR3 length: 15 amino acids. The CDR3 loop reads CAWSSGTVGYQPQHF. The CDR3 DNA reads as TGTGCCTGGAGCTCTGGAACAGTGGGGTATCAGCCCCAGCATTTT.

The V and J genes are TRBV9 and TRBJ2-7; the D is unclear. The CDR3 runs 15 residues. Trimming stripped 4 bases from V and 6 bases from J, with 20 bases between. Germline-derived CDR1 and CDR2 are SGDLS and YYNGEE. CDR3 sequence reads: CASSPTTRPQAEQYF. DNA for the CDR3: TGTGCCAGCAGCCCTACCACCAGGCCCCAGGCCGAGCAGTACTTC.

This clonotype was recorded at least ten times. V gene TRBV3-1 combines with J gene TRBJ1-6; maybe TRBD1 (5 bases). The CDR3 extends over 15 amino acids. V lost 1 base and J lost 7, with 11 bases in between. Germline V gene lookup returns CDR1 LGHDT and CDR2 YNNKEL (reference sequence). The CDR3 here is CASSQGDLTNSPLHF. The DNA of the CDR3 is TGTGCCAGCAGCCAAGGGGACCTAACGAATTCACCCCTCCACTTT.

Only a few counts were recorded for this clonotype. The chain employs TRBV15 and TRBJ2-5; 9 bases agree with TRBD1. The V gene end was trimmed by 0 bases and the J gene end by 1 base; junction bases not matched to a gene: 3. CDR1 is LNHNV and CDR2 is YYDKDF in the germline V gene (reference sequence). The CDR3 sequence is 16 residues long. The DNA of the CDR3 is TGTGCCACCAGCAGAGATCGGACAGGGGCCCAAGAGACCCAGTACTTC. Its protein product is CATSRDRTGAQETQYF. Full variable domain (remainder filled in from reference TRBV15 and TRBJ2-5): DAMVIQNPRYQVTQFGKPVTLSCSQTLNHNVMYWYQQKSSQAPKLLFHYYDKDFNNEADTPDNFQSRRPNTSFCFLDIRSPGLGDTAMYLCATSRDRTGAQETQYFGPGTRLLVL.